This T cell receptor beta chain was found in a study of blood T cell repertoires in COVID-19. As for the study in general: Sites across the United States, Italy and Spain contributed samples from acute and convalescent COVID-19. In each case, the material was cDNA or gDNA derived from T cells, B-cell-depleted T cells, or PBMCs.

The CDR3 extends over 15 amino acids. CDR1 and CDR2 (germline): KGHSH, LQKENI. The ends were cut back, 0 bases at V and 3 bases at J, with 12 bases in the middle. Methods used by the authors: The authors estimated nucleated cell counts from reference gene primer amplification. The protocol was immunoSEQ multiplex PCR, while the TCRdb copy is restricted to in-frame clones and leaves out a portion. V, J and clone size were drawn from that table, and D and trimming were deduced from the DNA. The repertoire includes about 220,000 clones, over 80% of them detected once, and approximately 5.3% sits in the top ten.

J is TRBJ2-7 and V is TRBV18; possibly TRBD2 for D (5 bases). What was sequenced was peripheral blood. This sequence originates from a human donor in a cohort sampled during active COVID-19. CDR3 DNA: TGTGCCAGCTCACCACCGACCCAACTAGTCTACGAGCAGTACTTC. It yields the protein CASSPPTQLVYEQYF.